The rows below give T cell receptor beta chains drawn from one sample of a study of tissue T cells after allogeneic stem cell transplantation. Sequencing was performed with immunoSEQ multiplex PCR; in TCRdb, only in-frame clones are kept and a portion is missing. The data hold over a thousand clones, with around three quarters observed a single time. The sequenced sample was skin, obtained at autopsy. Source of these receptors: a male patient older than 55 with steroid-refractory graft-versus-host disease after an allogeneic stem cell transplant. The graft donor may have contributed some T cells. The conserved cysteine and the conserved F or W are not part of the CDR3 here.

V,J,CDR3
TRBV27,TRBJ2-5,ASSLSISSGGTLETQY
TRBV20-1,TRBJ1-1,SASSANTEAF
TRBV27,TRBJ2-5,ASSFGIQETQY
TRBV12-3/TRBV12-4,TRBJ1-1,ASSHTGEAF
TRBV12-3/TRBV12-4,TRBJ1-5,ASSPGQNQPQH
TRBV14,TRBJ1-2,ASSQYPRGSRTNYGYT
TRBV9,TRBJ1-2,ASSVGSGTFYGYT
TRBV4-3,TRBJ2-5,ASSQGGTGGRETQY
TRBV7-2,TRBJ2-1,ASSLRTGENEQF
TRBV4-3,TRBJ2-5,ASSSRWGETQY
TRBV2,TRBJ1-2,ASNKEDWYGYT
TRBV14,TRBJ2-7,ASSQAGDRGFWD
TRBV24-1,TRBJ1-6,ATSDLRGNNSPLH
TRBV5-1,TRBJ2-1,ASSLIGTGVDEQF
TRBV29-1,TRBJ2-5,SASLGAGWAQY
TRBV3-1/TRBV3-2,TRBJ2-3,ASSRTSGYDTQY
TRBV5-6,TRBJ1-2,ASSTGTAYGYT
TRBV6-5,TRBJ2-7,ASSLEGAGSYEQY
TRBV11-2,TRBJ1-2,ASSLDRGFGYT
TRBV5-4,TRBJ2-2,ASSPQGSNTGELF
TRBV10-1,TRBJ2-4,ASRGTGVSAKNIQY
TRBV28,TRBJ2-2,ASSPTDGSTGELF
TRBV12-3/TRBV12-4,TRBJ1-2,ASIQTGEYGYT
TRBV4-2,TRBJ2-3,ASSPATSGAPGGDTQY
TRBV12-2,TRBJ2-1,ASRLPLGLAGVNEQF
TRBV4-2,TRBJ2-2,ASSQDRLSTGELF
TRBV4-3,TRBJ1-6,ASSQDGGDGSPLH
TRBV2,TRBJ2-3,ASNRGGGAVTQY
TRBV12-3/TRBV12-4,TRBJ1-2,ASSQLYQGGYT
TRBV27,TRBJ2-3,ASSLGQAPRHPTQY
TRBV10-3,TRBJ1-4,AISEPTGENEKLF
TRBV5-1,TRBJ2-5,ASSSTGWETQY
TRBV7-8,TRBJ2-4,ASSRGRGEAKNIQY
TRBV6-2/TRBV6-3,TRBJ1-5,ASSFGGGQPQH
TRBV5-4,TRBJ1-2,ASSFRGQGNYGYT
TRBV5-4,TRBJ2-3,ASSSLLVGEGDTQY
TRBV6-6,TRBJ2-3,ASSQIPGSGKEDTQY
TRBV5-1,TRBJ2-2,ASSLVAGSGAGELF
TRBV5-1,TRBJ1-4,ASSATGGSEKLF
TRBV9,TRBJ1-2,ASSVEDLSNYGYT
TRBV5-1,TRBJ1-2,ASSRTGSGGNYGYT
TRBV7-9,TRBJ1-1,ASSQAGLVEAF
TRBV5-1,TRBJ1-2,ATTDDRPSGYT
TRBV29-1,TRBJ1-2,SVHPRGANNYGYT
TRBV27,TRBJ2-1,ASSLGDRITNNEQF
TRBV7-2,TRBJ2-3,ASSLGVTSGGITDTQY
TRBV24-1,TRBJ1-5,ATSDDGNQPQH
TRBV2,TRBJ2-2,ASMGEGNLSGELF
TRBV4-1,TRBJ2-3,ASSQPGPDTQY
TRBV4-1,TRBJ1-4,ASSGGGYEKLF
TRBV6-1,TRBJ1-3,ASSPAGNTIY
TRBV5-1,TRBJ2-5,ASSAAGGGETQY
TRBV27,TRBJ2-1,ASSAGTPSYNEQF